The 14 T cell receptor beta chains below were found in one sample sequenced in a study of Ad26.COV2.S vaccination and SARS-CoV-2 variants. The treatment was: over 15 received Ad26.COV2.S at low or high dose, single or two shots; 5 received placebo; per-sample allocation not given. Vaccine and placebo recipients were sampled on day 63 after the first injection. Assay used: immunoSEQ multiplex PCR; TCRdb lists only in-frame clones, some missing. The repertoire holds more than 400,000 clones, with around 92% as singletons. The sequencing used peripheral blood, collected in a trial of Ad26.COV2.S vaccine versus placebo. Every receptor here comes from a person between 18 and 59 years old who received the Ad26.COV2.S COVID-19 vaccine or a placebo.

This clone was picked up one time. V is TRBV5-1 and J is TRBJ1-1; D is unresolved. The CDR3 covers 13 residues. CDR1 is SGHRS and CDR2 is YFSETQ in the germline V gene. The ends were cut back, 0 bases at V and 5 bases at J, with 8 bases in the middle. This CDR3 reads CASSLGGWTEAFF. The CDR3 DNA reads TGCGCCAGCAGCTTGGGGGGTTGGACTGAAGCTTTCTTT.

DNA for the CDR3: TGCGCCAGCAGCCCGCCGAAATACACGAACACCGGGGAGCTGTTTTTT. This sequence encodes CASSPPKYTNTGELFF. This sequence joins TRBV5-1 and TRBJ2-2; D gene uncertain. The germline V and J ends were trimmed by 4 bases and 0 bases, with 13 bases remaining between them. The CDR3 consists of 16 residues. Germline CDR1 reads SGHRS; CDR2 reads YFSETQ.

CDR3 loop: CAWKEWTGGIEKLFF. The DNA of the CDR3 is TGTGCCTGGAAGGAGTGGACAGGGGGCATTGAAAAACTGTTTTTT. This chain joins TRBV30 and TRBJ1-4; 11 bases line up with TRBD1. The CDR3 is 15 amino acids. The V and J ends lost 4 bases and 7 bases, in that order; junction bases with no gene match: 8. Germline V gives CDR1 GTSNPN, CDR2 SVGIG (reference sequence).

This clone was counted only a few times. This rearrangement joins TRBV7-9 to TRBJ1-6, with D perhaps matching TRBD1 (5 bases). V gave up 8 bases and J gave up 8 bases, with 13 bases separating them. Per the germline V gene, CDR1 is SEHNR and CDR2 is FQNEAQ (reference sequence). The length of the CDR3 is 13 residues. The CDR3 DNA reads TGTGCCAGCGGGGGAGAACCTCATTCACCCCTCCACTTT. It yields the protein CASGGEPHSPLHF.

The chain joins TRBV5-1 to TRBJ2-4; no definite D call. The V and J ends lost 6 bases and 0 bases respectively, with 10 bases between them. Germline assignment: CDR1 SGHRS and CDR2 YFSETQ. This CDR3 is 14 amino acids long. CDR3 in DNA: TGCGCCAGCACCCTGGCCCTAGCCAAAAACATTCAGTACTTC. Its protein is CASTLALAKNIQYF.

The chain couples TRBV9 to TRBJ1-6; D is possibly TRBD1 (5 bases). Germline V gives CDR1 SGDLS, CDR2 YYNGEE. The germline V and J ends were trimmed by 4 bases and 5 bases, with 13 bases remaining between them. The CDR3 length is 15 residues. CDR3 amino acids: CASSIGDANNSPLHF. The CDR3 DNA sequence: TGTGCCAGCAGCATCGGGGACGCCAATAATTCACCCCTCCACTTT.

The chain carries TRBV21-1 and TRBJ2-3; the table calls TRBD2, which could not be checked here. TRBV21-1 is an annotated pseudogene. This CDR3 region has 19 residues. The CDR3 DNA sequence: TGTGCCAGCAGCAAAGTCGGACTAGATGGTACTCTATTTGTGGATACGCAGTATTTT. Amino acid sequence: CASSKVGLDGTLFVDTQYF.

This clone was counted once. This rearrangement joins TRBV27 to TRBJ2-7; unclear D gene. Trimming cost V 3 bases and J 3 bases, with 15 bases left between them. Germline V gene sequence: CDR1 MNHEY, CDR2 SMNVEV (reference sequence). The CDR3 extends over 15 amino acids. CDR3 loop: CASSLAGQNFYEQYF. As DNA, the CDR3 is TGTGCCAGCAGTTTGGCTGGGCAGAACTTCTACGAGCAGTACTTC.

The chain has TRBV6-5 and TRBJ2-4; no clear D. The CDR3 runs 14 residues. Germline CDR1 reads MNHEY; CDR2 reads SVGAGI. The V end lost 0 bases, the J end lost 0 bases, and 3 bases lay between the germline ends. The CDR3 region is CASSYSLAKNIQYF. Written as DNA, the CDR3 is TGTGCCAGCAGTTACTCTCTAGCCAAAAACATTCAGTACTTC.

This clone was observed once. The rearrangement links TRBV2 to TRBJ2-5, with D perhaps TRBD2 (5 bases). CDR1 and CDR2 from the germline V gene are SNHLY and FYNNEI. Trimming removed 8 bases from V and 5 bases from J, with 24 bases in between. The CDR3 contains 16 residues. The CDR3 nucleotides read TGTGCCAGCGATCTTACATACCAGGAGGTACGGGAGACCCAGTACTTC. This translates into CASDLTYQEVRETQYF.

The chain links TRBV29-1 to TRBJ1-4; D not certain. The CDR3 has 13 residues. Looked up from germline, CDR1 is SQVTM and CDR2 is ANQGSEA. Trimming pared 4 bases from V and 0 bases from J, leaving 6 bases between. In DNA form, the CDR3 reads TGCAGCGTTGCGAGTGCAACTAATGAAAAACTGTTTTTT. Its protein product is CSVASATNEKLFF.

This chain joins TRBV3-1 (or the pseudogene TRBV3-2) and TRBJ1-1; 9 bases match TRBD1. With V trimmed by 1 base and J by 7 bases, 4 bases remained unmatched. Germline V gene sequence: CDR1 LGHDT, CDR2 YNNKEL (reference sequence). The CDR3 spans 14 residues. The CDR3 spells CASSQAGQGFEAFF. The CDR3 DNA is TGTGCCAGCAGCCAAGCCGGACAGGGGTTTGAAGCTTTCTTT.

The chain uses TRBV11-3 and TRBJ2-5; TRBD2 aligns across 10 bases. This CDR3 is built from 16 residues. J gave up 2 bases and V 5 bases, and 8 bases lay outside the gene matches. Germline V gene data show CDR1 as SGHNT and CDR2 as YENEEA. In DNA, the CDR3 is TGTGCCAGCAGCCCAGGGACTAGCGTGATTCAAGAGACCCAGTACTTC. It yields the protein CASSPGTSVIQETQYF.

The V gene is TRBV2, the J gene TRBJ2-7; a possible D gene is TRBD2 (7 bases). This CDR3 region has 16 residues. The V gene's germline CDR1 is SNHLY and CDR2 FYNNEI. V was trimmed by 3 bases and J by 1 base, leaving 16 bases between them. CDR3 residues: CASSDPGGLDSYEQYF. CDR3 nucleotide sequence: TGTGCCAGCAGTGATCCGGGGGGCCTAGATTCCTACGAGCAGTACTTC.